This T cell receptor beta chain was documented in a study of cytomegalovirus exposure and HLA in healthy donors. The PCR employed 60 Vbeta primers together with 13 Jbeta primers. Using immunoSEQ multiplex PCR, the repertoire was profiled, and TCRdb retains in-frame clones only, with some absent. In the table there are 85,000 to 130,000 clones, about three quarters of which are singletons. V shed 5 bases, J shed 2 bases, and the junction held 5 bases outside the gene matches. In germline, CDR1 is SGHTA, CDR2 FQGNSA. The CDR3 is made up of 14 amino acids. V usage is TRBV7-2 and J usage is TRBJ2-7, with 8 bases matching TRBD2. The material sequenced was PBMCs. The source is a woman in her fifties or sixties in good health and CMV-seropositive. The CDR3 DNA reads as TGTGCCAGCAGCCGAGAGACTAGCGCCTACGAGCAGTACTTC. It codes for CASSRETSAYEQYF. Together with reference TRBV7-2 and TRBJ2-7, the CDR3 gives the full variable domain: GAGVSQSPSNKVTEKGKDVELRCDPISGHTALYWYRQSLGQGLEFLIYFQGNSAPDKSGLPSDRFSAERTGGSVSTLTIQRTQQEDSAVYLCASSRETSAYEQYFGPGTRLTVT.